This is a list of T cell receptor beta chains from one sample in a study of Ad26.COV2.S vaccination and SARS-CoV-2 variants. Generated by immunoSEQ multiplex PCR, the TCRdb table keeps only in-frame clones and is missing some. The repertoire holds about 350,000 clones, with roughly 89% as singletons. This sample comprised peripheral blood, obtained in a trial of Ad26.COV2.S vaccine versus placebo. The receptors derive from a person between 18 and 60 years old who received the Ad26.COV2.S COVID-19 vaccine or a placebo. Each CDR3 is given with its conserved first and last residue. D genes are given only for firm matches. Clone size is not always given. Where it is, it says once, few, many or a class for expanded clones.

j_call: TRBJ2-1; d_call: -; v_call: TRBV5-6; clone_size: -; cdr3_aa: CASSLGQTYNEQFF; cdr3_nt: TGTGCCAGCAGCTTGGGGCAGACCTACAATGAGCAGTTCTTC
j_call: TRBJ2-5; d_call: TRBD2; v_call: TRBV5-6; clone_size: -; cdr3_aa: CASSFLAGIEETQYF; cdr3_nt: TGTGCCAGCAGCTTCCTAGCGGGAATTGAAGAGACCCAGTACTTC
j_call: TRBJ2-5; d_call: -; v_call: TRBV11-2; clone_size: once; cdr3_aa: CASSLDRDRYQETQYF; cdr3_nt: TGTGCCAGCAGCTTAGACAGGGATAGGTACCAAGAGACCCAGTACTTC
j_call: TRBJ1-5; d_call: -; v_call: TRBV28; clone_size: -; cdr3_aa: CASSLPGNQPQHF; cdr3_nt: TGTGCCAGCAGTTTACCAGGGAACCAGCCCCAGCATTTT
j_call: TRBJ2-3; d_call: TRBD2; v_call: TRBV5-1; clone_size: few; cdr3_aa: CASSLRPGRATDTQYF; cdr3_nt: TGCGCCAGCAGCTTGCGGCCGGGGAGGGCCACAGATACGCAGTATTTT
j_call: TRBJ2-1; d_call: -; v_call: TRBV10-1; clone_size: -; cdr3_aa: CASSESLAWGEQFF; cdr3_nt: TGCGCCAGCAGTGAGTCCCTAGCGTGGGGTGAGCAGTTCTTC
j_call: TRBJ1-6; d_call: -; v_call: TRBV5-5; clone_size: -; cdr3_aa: CASRYPGLHNSPLHF; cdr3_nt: TGTGCCAGCAGATATCCGGGACTGCATAATTCACCCCTCCACTTT
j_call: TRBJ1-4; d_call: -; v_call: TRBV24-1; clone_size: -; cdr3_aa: CATSDLGTYNEKLFF; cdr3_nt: TGTGCCACCAGTGATTTGGGGACGTATAATGAAAAACTGTTTTTT
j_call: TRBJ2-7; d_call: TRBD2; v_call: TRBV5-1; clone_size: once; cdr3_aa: CASSSGPTSGSYEQYF; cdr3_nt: TGCGCCAGCAGCTCTGGACCTACTAGCGGGTCCTACGAGCAGTACTTC
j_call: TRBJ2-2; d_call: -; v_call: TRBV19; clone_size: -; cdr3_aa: CASRQGHTGELFF; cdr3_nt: TGTGCCAGTCGTCAGGGCCACACCGGGGAGCTGTTTTTT
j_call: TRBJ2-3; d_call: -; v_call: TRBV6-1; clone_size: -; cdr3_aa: CASSEFGPDTQYF; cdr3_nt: TGTGCCAGCAGTGAATTCGGTCCAGATACGCAGTATTTT
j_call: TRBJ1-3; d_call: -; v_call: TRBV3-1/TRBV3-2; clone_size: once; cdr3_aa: CASSQEGETPGNTIYF; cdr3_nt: TGTGCCAGCAGCCAAGAGGGGGAAACCCCTGGAAACACCATATATTTT
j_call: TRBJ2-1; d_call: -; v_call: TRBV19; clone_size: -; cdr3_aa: CASSIPGHNEQFF; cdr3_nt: TGTGCCAGTAGTATTCCCGGACACAATGAGCAGTTCTTC
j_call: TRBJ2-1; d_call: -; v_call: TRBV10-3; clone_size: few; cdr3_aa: CAIGQPRYNEQFF; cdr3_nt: TGTGCCATCGGTCAGCCGAGGTACAATGAGCAGTTCTTC
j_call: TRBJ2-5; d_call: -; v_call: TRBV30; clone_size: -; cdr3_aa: CAWSEDRQETQYF; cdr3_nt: TGTGCCTGGAGTGAGGACAGACAAGAGACCCAGTACTTC
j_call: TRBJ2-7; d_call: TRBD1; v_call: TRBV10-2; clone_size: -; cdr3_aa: CASSEWGQTHEQYF; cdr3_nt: TGCGCCAGCAGTGAGTGGGGACAGACCCACGAGCAGTACTTC
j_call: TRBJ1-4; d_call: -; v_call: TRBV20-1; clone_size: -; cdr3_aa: CSASSSSTNAIVFDEKLFF; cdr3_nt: TGCAGTGCTAGTTCGAGCTCCACCAACGCGATTGTCTTCGATGAAAAACTGTTTTTT
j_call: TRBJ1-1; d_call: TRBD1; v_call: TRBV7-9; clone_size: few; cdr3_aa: CASSSTGAGEAFF; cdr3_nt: TGTGCCAGCAGCTCCACAGGGGCGGGCGAAGCTTTCTTT
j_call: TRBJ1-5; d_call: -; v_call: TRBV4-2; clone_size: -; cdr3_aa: CASSPREYSNQPQHF; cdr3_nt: TGTGCCAGCAGCCCCCGGGAGTATAGCAATCAGCCCCAGCATTTT
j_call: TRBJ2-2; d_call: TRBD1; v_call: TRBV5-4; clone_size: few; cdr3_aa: CASSFGTANTGELFF; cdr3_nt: TGTGCCAGCAGCTTTGGGACAGCGAACACCGGGGAGCTGTTTTTT
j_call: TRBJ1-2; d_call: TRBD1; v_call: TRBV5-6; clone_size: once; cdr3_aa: CASSGDRVEDGYTF; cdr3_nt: TGTGCCAGCAGCGGTGACAGGGTGGAGGATGGCTACACCTTC
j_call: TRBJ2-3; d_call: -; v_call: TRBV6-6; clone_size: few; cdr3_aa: CASSYPSSDTQYF; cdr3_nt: TGTGCCAGCAGTTATCCTAGTTCAGATACGCAGTATTTT
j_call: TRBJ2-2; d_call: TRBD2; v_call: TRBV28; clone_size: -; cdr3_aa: CASSSAGLADTNTGELFF; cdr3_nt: TGTGCCAGCAGTTCGGCCGGACTAGCGGATACCAACACCGGGGAGCTGTTTTTT
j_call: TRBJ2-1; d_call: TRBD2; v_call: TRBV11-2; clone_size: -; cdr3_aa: CASSLTISGGENEQFF; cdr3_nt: TGTGCCAGCAGCCTAACGATTAGCGGGGGGGAAAATGAGCAGTTCTTC
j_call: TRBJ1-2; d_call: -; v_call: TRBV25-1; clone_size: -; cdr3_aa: CASSEYDGYTF; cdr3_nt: TGTGCCAGCAGTGAATATGATGGCTACACCTTC
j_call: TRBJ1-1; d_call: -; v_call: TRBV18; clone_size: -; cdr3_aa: CASSPSGSTEAFF; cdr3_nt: TGTGCCAGCTCACCTTCCGGGTCCACTGAAGCTTTCTTT
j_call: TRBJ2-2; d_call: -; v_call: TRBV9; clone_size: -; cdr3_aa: CASSVDGRATGELFF; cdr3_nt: TGTGCCAGCAGCGTAGACGGCAGGGCCACCGGGGAGCTGTTTTTT
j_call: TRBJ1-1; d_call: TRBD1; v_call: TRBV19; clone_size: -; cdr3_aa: CASSIGGQTNTEAFF; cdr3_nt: TGTGCCAGTAGTATAGGGGGACAGACGAACACTGAAGCTTTCTTT
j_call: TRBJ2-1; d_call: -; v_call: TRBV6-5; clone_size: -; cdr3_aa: CASTLNRREQFF; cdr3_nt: TGTGCCAGCACCCTAAACAGGCGCGAGCAGTTCTTC
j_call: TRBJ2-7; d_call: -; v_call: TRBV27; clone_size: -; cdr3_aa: CASSLGGSISYEQYF; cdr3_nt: TGTGCCAGCAGTTTAGGGGGCTCTATCTCCTACGAGCAGTACTTC
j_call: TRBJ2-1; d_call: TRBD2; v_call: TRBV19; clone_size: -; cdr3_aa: CASSIGSGRAGNEQFF; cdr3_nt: TGTGCCAGTAGTATCGGGAGCGGGAGGGCTGGCAATGAGCAGTTCTTC
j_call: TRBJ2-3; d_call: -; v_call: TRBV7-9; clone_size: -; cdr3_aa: CASSPRQVSTDTQYF; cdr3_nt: TGTGCCAGCAGCCCCCGACAGGTCAGCACAGATACGCAGTATTTT
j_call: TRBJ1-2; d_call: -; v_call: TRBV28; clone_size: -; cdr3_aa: CASSEVGGLGYTF; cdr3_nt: TGTGCCAGCAGCGAAGTGGGGGGCCTTGGCTACACCTTC